These 3 T cell receptor beta chains came from one sample sequenced in a study of CD8+CD57+ T cells in acquired aplastic anemia. CDR3 and TCR beta VDJ profiling relied on genomic DNA as the template. TCRdb processed the reads anew with MiXCR; each CDR3 protein has one entry. The sample shows fewer than 200,000 distinct CDR3 sequences, approximately 48% of them seen only once. CD8+CD57+ cell expansion, shown by flow cytometry, had occurred in the patients selected for sequencing. The sample taken for sequencing was sorted CD4+, CD8+, or CD8+CD57+ T cells (not recorded which) from PBMCs. The source of these receptors is a human donor with aplastic anemia.

To note about this clonotype: Given a much more abundant clone one base away, this may be a read error. The chain combines TRBV12-3 or TRBV12-4 with TRBJ2-1; a possible D gene is TRBD1 (5 bases). The CDR3 loop spans 12 amino acids. The CDR3 loop reads CASSLLDNERFF. The CDR3 DNA reads TGTGCCAGCAGTCTCCTGGACAATGAGCGGTTCTTC.

This chain joins TRBV20-1 and TRBJ1-2; D is unresolved. CDR3 length equals 15 residues. Trimming pared 1 base from V and 5 bases from J, leaving 17 bases between. Germline values: CDR1 DFQATT, CDR2 SNEGSKA (reference sequence). The CDR3 nucleotides are TGCAGTGCTAGAGCCCCCCACCAAGCTAGGTATGGCTACACCTTC. It specifies CSARAPHQARYGYTF.

This rearrangement joins TRBV10-3 to TRBJ2-3; no definite D call. This CDR3 comprises 14 residues. Germline loops: CDR1 ENHRY, CDR2 SYGVKD. V was trimmed by 2 bases and J by 4 bases, leaving 10 bases between them. The CDR3: CAISESSSADTQYF. In DNA, the CDR3 is TGTGCCATCAGTGAGAGTAGTTCGGCAGATACGCAGTATTTT.